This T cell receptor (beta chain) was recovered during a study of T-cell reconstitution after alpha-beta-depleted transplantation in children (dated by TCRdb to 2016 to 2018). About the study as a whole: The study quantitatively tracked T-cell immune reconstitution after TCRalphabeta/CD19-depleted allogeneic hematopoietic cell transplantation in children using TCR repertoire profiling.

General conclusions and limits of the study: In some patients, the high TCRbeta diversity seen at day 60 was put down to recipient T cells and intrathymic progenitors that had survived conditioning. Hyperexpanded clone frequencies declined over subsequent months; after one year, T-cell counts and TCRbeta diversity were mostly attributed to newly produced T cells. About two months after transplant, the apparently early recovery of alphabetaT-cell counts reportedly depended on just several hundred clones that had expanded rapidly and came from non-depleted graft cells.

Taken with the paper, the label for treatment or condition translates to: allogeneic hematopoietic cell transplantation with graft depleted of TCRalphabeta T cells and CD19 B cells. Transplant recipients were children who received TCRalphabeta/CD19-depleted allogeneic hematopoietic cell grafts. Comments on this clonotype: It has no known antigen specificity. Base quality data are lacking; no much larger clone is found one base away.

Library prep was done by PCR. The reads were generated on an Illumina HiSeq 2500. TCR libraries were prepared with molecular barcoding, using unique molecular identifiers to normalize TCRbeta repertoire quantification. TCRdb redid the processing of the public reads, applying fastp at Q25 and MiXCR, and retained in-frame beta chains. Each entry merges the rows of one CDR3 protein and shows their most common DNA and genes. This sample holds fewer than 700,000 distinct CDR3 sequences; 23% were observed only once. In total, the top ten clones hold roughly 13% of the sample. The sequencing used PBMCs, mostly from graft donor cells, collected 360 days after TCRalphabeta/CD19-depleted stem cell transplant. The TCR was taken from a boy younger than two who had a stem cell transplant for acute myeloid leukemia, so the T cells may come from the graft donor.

The DNA reads as follows: TGCAGTGCCCCCCCCAATGGGATCTATGGCTACACCTTC. It codes for CSAPPNGIYGYTF. The V and J segments used are TRBV20-1 and TRBJ1-2, with no reliable assignment of the D segment. V and J are truncated by 6 bases and 4 bases respectively, leaving an intervening sequence of 15 bases. Its CDR3 holds 13 amino acids, cysteine through phenylalanine. Of all the DNA, just the CDR3 is kept, 39 bases in frame from base 1. Based on the germline V gene (reference sequence), the CDR1 and CDR2 sequences are DFQATT and SNEGSKA.